The 11 T cell receptor beta chains in this list originate from one sample, sequenced in a study of blood T cell repertoires in COVID-19. Generated by immunoSEQ multiplex PCR, the TCRdb table keeps only in-frame clones and is missing some. The repertoire consists of approximately 250,000 clones, with roughly 88% occurring once and the leading ten covering over 5.5%. The sample taken for sequencing was peripheral blood. The receptors here all came from a woman older than 75 with COVID-19, enrolled during active disease.

This clone was picked up one time. The rearrangement joins TRBV9 to TRBJ2-3, with D possibly TRBD2 on 5 matching bases. The germline V and J ends were trimmed by 4 bases and 5 bases, with 11 bases remaining between them. This CDR3 is 13 amino acids long. Per the germline V gene, CDR1 is SGDLS and CDR2 is YYNGEE. In DNA form, the CDR3 reads TGTGCCAGCAGCCTTACTAGGAAAGATACGCAGTATTTT. It specifies CASSLTRKDTQYF.

The chain couples TRBV7-9 to TRBJ2-3, with 9 bases aligning to TRBD2. Germline V gives CDR1 SEHNR, CDR2 FQNEAQ (reference sequence). The CDR3 loop spans 14 amino acids. V dropped 3 bases and J dropped 4; count of bases not matched to a gene: 2. The CDR3 coding sequence is TGTGCCAGCAGCTTGACTAGCGGATCAGATACGCAGTATTTT. Protein product: CASSLTSGSDTQYF.

Concerning this clone itself: Relative to the germline gene, one junction end is altered; a read error may explain this. V and J are TRBV6-2 or TRBV6-3 and TRBJ1-5; possibly TRBD1 for D (6 bases). This CDR3 spans 15 amino acids. Germline V gene sequence: CDR1 MNHEY, CDR2 SVGEGT. The CDR3 reads CASSYSGGSDQPQHF. In DNA, the CDR3 is TGTGCCAGCAGTTACTCAGGGGGTAGCGATCAGCCCCAGCATTTT.

The rearrangement links TRBV5-4 to TRBJ1-6; 9 bases match TRBD1. CDR1 and CDR2 (germline): SGHNT, YYREEE (reference sequence). Unmatched junction bases numbered 7, after V lost 5 bases and J lost 1 base. The CDR3 has 17 residues. CDR3 bases: TGTGCCAGCAGTACGGGACAGGGTGTATCCTATAATTCACCCCTCCACTTT. Translated: CASSTGQGVSYNSPLHF.

V gene TRBV19 combines with J gene TRBJ1-1; D gene unclear. The length of the CDR3 is 17 residues. Germline loops: CDR1 LNHDA, CDR2 SQIVND (reference sequence). Trimming cost V 1 base and J 2 bases, with 17 bases left between them. CDR3 sequence (DNA): TGTGCCAGTAGTATAGTGGGCCGGGTCGGGAAAAACACTGAAGCTTTCTTT. Its translation: CASSIVGRVGKNTEAFF.

This rearrangement joins TRBV21-1 to TRBJ2-7; the table calls TRBD1, which could not be checked here. TRBV21-1 is a known pseudogene. This CDR3 spans 18 amino acids. The CDR3 is CASSKFQARDREFCEQYF. The CDR3 bases are TGTGCCAGCAGCAAATTTCAGGCGAGGGACAGGGAATTCTGCGAGCAGTACTTC.

V and J are TRBV19 and TRBJ2-7; D is undetermined. Between the trimmed V and J ends, which lost 5 bases and 7 bases, there was a span of 12 bases. The CDR3 has 12 amino acids. Germline V CDR1 and CDR2: LNHDA, SQIVND (reference sequence). The CDR3 nucleotides read TGTGCCAGTAGTCCTTCGACGAGGGAGCAGTACTTC. Amino acids: CASSPSTREQYF.

This clone has just a few counts. The chain couples TRBV5-4 to TRBJ2-5, with D possibly matching TRBD2 (5 bases). The ends were cut back, 0 bases at V and 1 base at J, with 7 bases in the middle. Germline V lookup: CDR1 SGHNT, CDR2 YYREEE (reference sequence). This CDR3 has 14 residues. The CDR3 protein is CASSLESGQETQYF. Here the CDR3 DNA reads TGTGCCAGCAGCTTGGAAAGCGGCCAAGAGACCCAGTACTTC.

The chain carries TRBV5-6 and TRBJ1-1; perhaps TRBD1 as D (5 bases). The length of the CDR3 is 15 residues. The ends were cut back, 4 bases at V and 4 bases at J, with 17 bases in the middle. The germline V gene has CDR1 SGHDT and CDR2 YYEEEE. DNA of the CDR3: TGTGCCAGCAGCCCGCGGTCATTTGGGGCCACTGAAGCTTTCTTT. Translated, it gives CASSPRSFGATEAFF. The complete variable domain, with remaining parts taken from reference TRBV5-6 and TRBJ1-1, reads DAGVTQSPTHLIKTRGQQVTLRCSPKSGHDTVSWYQQALGQGPQFIFQYYEEEERQRGNFPDRFSGHQFPNYSSELNVNALLLGDSALYLCASSPRSFGATEAFFGQGTRLTVV.

The chain is built from TRBV6-1 and TRBJ2-2, with D possibly TRBD2 on 5 matching bases. The CDR3 is 17 amino acids. Germline CDR1 is MNHNS and CDR2 is SASEGT. V was pared by 4 bases and J by 0 bases, with 15 bases between. DNA for the CDR3: TGTGCCAGCAGTGCTCGTGGAGGCGGTGCGAACACCGGGGAGCTGTTTTTT. It specifies CASSARGGGANTGELFF.

This clone was detected only once. The chain uses TRBV11-1 and TRBJ1-2; no clear D. The V gene's germline CDR1 is SGHAT and CDR2 FQDESV (reference sequence). V was pared by 3 bases and J by 5 bases, with 4 bases between. The CDR3 length is 11 residues. In nucleotides, the CDR3 is TGTGCCAGCAGCTTCGGGTATGGCTACACCTTC. Translation: CASSFGYGYTF. Complete variable domain (other parts from reference TRBV11-1 and TRBJ1-2): EAEVAQSPRYKITEKSQAVAFWCDPISGHATLYWYRQILGQGPELLVQFQDESVVDDSQLPKDRFSAERLKGVDSTLKIQPAELGDSAMYLCASSFGYGYTFGSGTRLTVV.